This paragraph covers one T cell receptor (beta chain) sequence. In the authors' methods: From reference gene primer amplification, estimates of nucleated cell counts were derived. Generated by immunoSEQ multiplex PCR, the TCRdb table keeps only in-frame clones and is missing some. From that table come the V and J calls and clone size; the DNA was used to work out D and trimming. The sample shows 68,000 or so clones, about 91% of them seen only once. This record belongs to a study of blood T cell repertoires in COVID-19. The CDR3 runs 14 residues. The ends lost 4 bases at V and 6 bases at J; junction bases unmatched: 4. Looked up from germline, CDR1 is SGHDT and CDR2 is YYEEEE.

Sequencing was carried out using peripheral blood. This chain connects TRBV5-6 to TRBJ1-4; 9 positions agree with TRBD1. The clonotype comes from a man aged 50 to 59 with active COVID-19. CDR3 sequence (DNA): TGTGCCAGCAGCCCACGGACAGGGGATGAAAAACTGTTTTTT. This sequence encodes CASSPRTGDEKLFF.